This note documents a single T cell receptor (beta chain) sequence. One end of the junction varies from germline; a read error may be responsible. Germline V gene sequence: CDR1 LNHDA, CDR2 SQIVND (reference sequence). The length of the CDR3 is 18 residues. TCRdb's table, derived via immunoSEQ multiplex PCR, lists solely in-frame clones and lacks some. The sample consists of fewer than 30,000 clones, about 88% of them appearing once. The data belong to a study of T cell changes during pregnancy in multiple sclerosis. The J gene is TRBJ2-7, the V gene TRBV19, with a weak D call TRBD1 (6 bases). This receptor was taken from a female donor in good health, enrolled as a control in a pregnancy study. The sample was CD8+ T cells from peripheral blood mononuclear cells, taken in the third trimester of pregnancy. The CDR3 loop reads CASSLTGWSTGYSNEQYF. The CDR3 bases are TGTGCCAGTAGTCTCACCGGTTGGTCAACAGGGTACTCCAACGAGCAGTACTTC. Using reference TRBV19 and TRBJ2-7 for the parts outside the CDR3, the full variable domain is DGGITQSPKYLFRKEGQNVTLSCEQNLNHDAMYWYRQDPGQGLRLIYYSQIVNDFQKGDIAEGYSVSREKKESFPLTVTSAQKNPTAFYLCASSLTGWSTGYSNEQYFGPGTRLTVT.